A selection of T cell receptor beta chains follows, all from one sample in a study of memory CD8 T cells in hepatitis C reinfection. Profiling relied on immunoSEQ multiplex PCR, and the TCRdb table lists in-frame clones only, not all of them. The table includes over 50,000 clones, roughly 89% detected once. Sequencing used naive CD8+ T cells sorted from blood. The receptors shown here come from a man younger than 35 with hepatitis C virus infection. The CDR3 runs from the conserved cysteine through the conserved F or W. D genes are given only for firm matches. Part of the rows lack a size; the others show once, few, many or a class for expanded clones.

CDR3 length: 15
clone size: NA
V gene: TRBV5-1
J gene: TRBJ2-4
D gene: TRBD1
CDR3 DNA: TGCGCCAGCAGCTTGGGACAGGGGGCGAGAAACATTCAGTACTTC
CDR3 protein: CASSLGQGARNIQYF

CDR3 length: 16
clone size: NA
V gene: TRBV4-1
J gene: TRBJ2-1
D gene: TRBD2
CDR3 DNA: TGCGCCAGCAGCCCGGGGGGGCGGGGTACCTACAATGAGCAGTTCTTC
CDR3 protein: CASSPGGRGTYNEQFF

CDR3 length: 15
clone size: NA
V gene: TRBV7-9
J gene: TRBJ2-7
D gene: TRBD1
CDR3 DNA: TGTGCCAGCAGCTCCCTGACAGGGGAAAAAGGCGAGCAGTACTTC
CDR3 protein: CASSSLTGEKGEQYF

CDR3 length: 18
clone size: NA
V gene: TRBV4-1
J gene: TRBJ2-5
D gene: TRBD1
CDR3 DNA: TGCGCCAGCAGCCGGACGTCACCGGGACAGGTGGGGGAAGAGACCCAGTACTTC
CDR3 protein: CASSRTSPGQVGEETQYF

CDR3 length: 17
clone size: NA
V gene: TRBV21-1
J gene: TRBJ1-1
D gene: NA
CDR3 DNA: TGTGCCAGCAGCAAAGGAATGGAGGGGTCGGGGAACACTGAAGCTTTCTTT
CDR3 protein: CASSKGMEGSGNTEAFF

CDR3 length: 14
clone size: NA
V gene: TRBV5-1
J gene: TRBJ1-1
D gene: NA
CDR3 DNA: TGCGCCAGCAGCTTGGGGGACACGAACACTGAAGCTTTCTTT
CDR3 protein: CASSLGDTNTEAFF

CDR3 length: 16
clone size: NA
V gene: TRBV11-3
J gene: TRBJ2-3
D gene: NA
CDR3 DNA: TGTGCCAGCAGCAGGGGTACAGCTCTAGGCACAGATACGCAGTATTTT
CDR3 protein: CASSRGTALGTDTQYF

CDR3 length: 15
clone size: NA
V gene: TRBV19
J gene: TRBJ2-7
D gene: TRBD1
CDR3 DNA: TGTGCCAGTAGTATCGGACAGGGGGTAGCCTACGAGCAGTACTTC
CDR3 protein: CASSIGQGVAYEQYF

CDR3 length: 17
clone size: NA
V gene: TRBV27
J gene: TRBJ2-7
D gene: TRBD2
CDR3 DNA: TGTGCCAGCAGTTTATCGGGGGTACTAGCGGGTTCCTACGAGCAGTACTTC
CDR3 protein: CASSLSGVLAGSYEQYF

CDR3 length: 14
clone size: NA
V gene: TRBV2
J gene: TRBJ2-3
D gene: TRBD1
CDR3 DNA: TGTGCCAGCAGTGAAGGACAGGGGGCAGATACGCAGTATTTT
CDR3 protein: CASSEGQGADTQYF

CDR3 length: 11
clone size: NA
V gene: TRBV5-6
J gene: TRBJ2-2
D gene: NA
CDR3 DNA: TGTGCCAGCAGCGTCGACAGGGAGCTGTTTTTT
CDR3 protein: CASSVDRELFF

CDR3 length: 17
clone size: NA
V gene: TRBV19
J gene: TRBJ2-3
D gene: TRBD2
CDR3 DNA: TGTGCCAGTAGTCCAATATGGACTAGCGGGAGCACAGATACGCAGTATTTT
CDR3 protein: CASSPIWTSGSTDTQYF

CDR3 length: 14
clone size: NA
V gene: TRBV28
J gene: TRBJ2-7
D gene: TRBD2
CDR3 DNA: TGTGCCAGCAGTTTTATAGCGGGTGCCTACGAGCAGTACTTC
CDR3 protein: CASSFIAGAYEQYF

CDR3 length: 14
clone size: NA
V gene: TRBV4-1
J gene: TRBJ2-2
D gene: NA
CDR3 DNA: TGCGCCAGCAGCCAAGGTGTGAGCACCGGGGAGCTGTTTTTT
CDR3 protein: CASSQGVSTGELFF

CDR3 length: 16
clone size: once
V gene: TRBV7-9
J gene: TRBJ1-1
D gene: NA
CDR3 DNA: TGTGCCAGCAGCTTAGAGGGGTTGGGGGCGGGTACTGAAGCTTTCTTT
CDR3 protein: CASSLEGLGAGTEAFF

CDR3 length: 14
clone size: NA
V gene: TRBV27
J gene: TRBJ1-2
D gene: TRBD1
CDR3 DNA: TGTGCCAGCAGTTTCCTCGGGACAGACTATGGCTACACCTTC
CDR3 protein: CASSFLGTDYGYTF

CDR3 length: 14
clone size: once
V gene: TRBV7-2
J gene: TRBJ2-1
D gene: NA
CDR3 DNA: TGTGCCAGCAACCCGGGGACATCCTACAATGAGCAGTTCTTC
CDR3 protein: CASNPGTSYNEQFF

CDR3 length: 15
clone size: NA
V gene: TRBV13
J gene: TRBJ2-3
D gene: NA
CDR3 DNA: TGTGCCAGCAGCCCCCGCGCGCGGGTCACAGATACGCAGTATTTT
CDR3 protein: CASSPRARVTDTQYF

CDR3 length: 12
clone size: NA
V gene: TRBV7-8
J gene: TRBJ2-4
D gene: TRBD2
CDR3 DNA: TGTGCCAGCATAGGGGAGGGACCCATTCAGTACTTC
CDR3 protein: CASIGEGPIQYF

CDR3 length: 14
clone size: once
V gene: TRBV7-3
J gene: TRBJ2-5
D gene: TRBD2
CDR3 DNA: TGTGCCAGCAGCCTTTCGGGGGGGCAAGAGACCCAGTACTTC
CDR3 protein: CASSLSGGQETQYF

CDR3 length: 14
clone size: NA
V gene: TRBV29-1
J gene: TRBJ2-1
D gene: TRBD1
CDR3 DNA: TGCAGCGTTGAAGGGGACAGGGGGCCGGATGAGCAGTTCTTC
CDR3 protein: CSVEGDRGPDEQFF